The 28 T cell receptor beta chains below all came from one sample that was sequenced in a study of graft-versus-host responses after intestinal transplantation. No cognate antigen is known for these TCRs. Libraries were prepared by immunoSEQ multiplex PCR; TCRdb keeps only in-frame clonotypes and omits some of them. The sample carries about 90,000 clones, 88% recorded once. The sample in question was unstimulated CD4+ T cells sorted from spleen or lymph node cells, obtained before transplant. The receptors derive from a human donor who was the organ donor for an intestinal transplant.

A single count supports this clone. The V and J genes are TRBV29-1 and TRBJ1-2, with D tentatively TRBD1 (6 bases). V was clipped by 6 bases and J by 6 bases, with 17 bases between them. CDR1 and CDR2 from the germline V gene are SQVTM and ANQGSEA. This CDR3 has 13 amino acids. The DNA of the CDR3 is TGCAGCGTCCAGGGGAAGGGGGGGGATGGCTACACCTTC. Translation gives CSVQGKGGDGYTF.

The chain has TRBV18 and TRBJ2-2; TRBD2 matches 8 bases. The germline CDR1 and CDR2 sequences are KGHSH and LQKENI. With V trimmed by 4 bases and J by 0 bases, 4 bases remained unmatched. This CDR3 is built from 16 residues. DNA of the CDR3: TGTGCCAGCTCACTCCTAGCGGGCCCGAACACCGGGGAGCTGTTTTTT. It codes for CASSLLAGPNTGELFF. The variable domain in full, with the rest retrieved from reference TRBV18 and TRBJ2-2, is NAGVMQNPRHLVRRRGQEARLRCSPMKGHSHVYWYRQLPEEGLKFMVYLQKENIIDESGMPKERFSAEFPKEGPSILRIQQVVRGDSAAYFCASSLLAGPNTGELFFGEGSRLTVL.

This chain links TRBV19 with TRBJ2-5, with 8 bases identical to TRBD2. CDR1 is LNHDA and CDR2 is SQIVND in the germline V gene (reference sequence). Trimming removed 3 bases from V and 6 bases from J; junction bases left unmatched: 9. CDR3 length: 15 amino acids. The CDR3 protein is CASSIAAGGVKTQYF. The CDR3 bases are TGTGCCAGTAGTATTGCGGCGGGGGGAGTTAAGACCCAGTACTTC.

This chain's CDR3 is CASREDRVYGYTF. The CDR3 nucleotides read TGTGCCAGCAGAGAGGACAGGGTCTATGGCTACACCTTC. V usage is TRBV5-4 and J usage is TRBJ1-2; 8 nucleotides match TRBD1. The V gene end was trimmed by 5 bases and the J gene end by 4 bases; junction bases not matched to a gene: 4. Germline V gene lookup returns CDR1 SGHNT and CDR2 YYREEE (reference sequence). The CDR3 is 13 amino acids.

This chain connects TRBV10-3 to TRBJ1-1, with 8 bases matching TRBD1. Per the germline V gene, CDR1 is ENHRY and CDR2 is SYGVKD. J was trimmed by 5 bases and V by 0 bases; bases with no gene match: 5. This CDR3 is 15 amino acids long. CDR3 sequence: CAISESDRGGTEAFF. In nucleotides, the CDR3 is TGTGCCATCAGTGAGTCAGACAGGGGTGGAACTGAAGCTTTCTTT.

The rearrangement links TRBV7-3 to TRBJ2-5, with TRBD2 matching 7 bases. There are 15 residues in the CDR3. The V gene's germline CDR1 is SGHTA and CDR2 FQGTGA. V was pared by 4 bases and J by 3 bases, with 8 bases of the junction left unmatched. CDR3 DNA: TGTGCCAGCAGCTGGGGCGGGCTAGCGGAAGAGACCCAGTACTTC. It encodes CASSWGGLAEETQYF. The variable domain in full, with the rest retrieved from reference TRBV7-3 and TRBJ2-5, is GAGVSQTPSNKVTEKGKYVELRCDPISGHTALYWYRQSLGQGPEFLIYFQGTGAADDSGLPNDRFFAVRPEGSVSTLKIQRTERGDSAVYLCASSWGGLAEETQYFGPGTRLLVL.

This chain links TRBV5-4 with TRBJ2-2, with 12 nucleotides matching TRBD2. The junction had 1 base not matched to a gene; V was cut back by 0 bases and J by 1 base. Germline lookup yields CDR1 SGHNT and CDR2 YYREEE (reference sequence). CDR3 size: 17 residues. CDR3 sequence reads: CASSLELAGGNTGELFF. In nucleotides, the CDR3 is TGTGCCAGCAGCTTGGAACTAGCGGGGGGGAACACCGGGGAGCTGTTTTTT.

The V call is TRBV27, the J call TRBJ2-4; D unclear. From germline, CDR1 is MNHEY and CDR2 SMNVEV (reference sequence). V was clipped by 7 bases and J by 1 base, with 8 bases between them. CDR3 length: 13 amino acids. This CDR3 is CASTSRAKNIQYF. The CDR3 DNA follows: TGTGCCAGCACATCCAGGGCCAAAAACATTCAGTACTTC.

This rearrangement joins TRBV7-2 to TRBJ2-2; a possible D gene is TRBD1 (6 bases). The CDR3 totals 15 residues. The V end was cut by 5 bases, the J end by 3 bases, with 13 bases between. Germline assignment: CDR1 SGHTA and CDR2 FQGNSA. The CDR3 region is CASSAPGVHTGELFF. The CDR3 DNA is TGTGCCAGCAGCGCTCCAGGGGTCCACACCGGGGAGCTGTTTTTT.

The CDR3 sequence: CASRPDRGGTDTQYF. CDR3 DNA sequence: TGCGCCAGCAGACCGGACAGGGGGGGCACAGATACGCAGTATTTT. The rearrangement links TRBV5-1 to TRBJ2-3; 10 bases match TRBD1. Per germline, CDR1 SGHRS and CDR2 YFSETQ. V was pared by 5 bases and J by 1 base, with 4 bases of the junction left unmatched. The CDR3 length is 15 residues.

This chain links TRBV2 with TRBJ2-5; D possibly corresponds to TRBD2 (5 bases). The J call is uncertain, as TRBJ2-7 better fits the DNA end. CDR3 length equals 14 residues. CDR1 is SNHLY and CDR2 is FYNNEI in the germline V gene. The CDR3 sequence is CASTGRSGPYEQYF. In nucleotides, the CDR3 is TGTGCCAGCACCGGACGGAGCGGACCCTACGAGCAGTACTTC.

The rearrangement links TRBV5-6 to TRBJ2-7; TRBD1 aligns across 8 bases. CDR1 and CDR2 from the germline V gene are SGHDT and YYEEEE. The ends lost 3 bases at V and 3 bases at J; junction bases unmatched: 8. The CDR3 covers 15 residues. In DNA form, the CDR3 reads TGTGCCAGCAGCTACCGGGACAGGCTATTCTACGAGCAGTACTTC. This gives the protein CASSYRDRLFYEQYF.

This clone has just a few counts. This chain links TRBV5-4 with TRBJ2-7; 7 bases are shared with TRBD1. The CDR3 loop spans 14 amino acids. Germline lookup yields CDR1 SGHNT and CDR2 YYREEE (reference sequence). The junction had 8 bases not matched to a gene; V was cut back by 4 bases and J by 4 bases. Here the CDR3 reads CASSEGQQLYEQYF. The DNA of the CDR3 is TGTGCCAGCAGCGAGGGACAGCAGTTGTACGAGCAGTACTTC.

This sequence joins TRBV5-1 and TRBJ2-5; 9 bases fit TRBD1. Germline CDR1 and CDR2: SGHRS and YFSETQ. V lost 4 bases and J lost 6; bases outside the gene matches: 10. The CDR3 is made up of 15 amino acids. CDR3 nucleotides: TGCGCCAGCAGCGCGCCGGGACAGGGAGGGCAGACCCAGTACTTC. Translation gives CASSAPGQGGQTQYF.

The chain employs TRBV7-3 and TRBJ2-3; 12 nucleotides match TRBD2. The CDR3 extends over 14 amino acids. CDR1 and CDR2 from the germline V gene are SGHTA and FQGTGA. The junction had 2 bases not matched to a gene; V was cut back by 5 bases and J by 5 bases. Written as DNA, the CDR3 is TGTGCCAGCAGCGCTAGCGGGGGGGGAGATACGCAGTATTTT. Encoded protein: CASSASGGGDTQYF.

This chain connects TRBV6-1 to TRBJ1-6; D unresolved. The CDR3 contains 14 residues. Germline V gene data show CDR1 as MNHNS and CDR2 as SASEGT. Trimming removed 8 bases from V and 2 bases from J, with 10 bases in between. CDR3 sequence (DNA): TGTGCCAGCGACCGAGGAACCTATAATTCACCCCTCCACTTT. This codes for CASDRGTYNSPLHF.

The DNA for the CDR3 is TGTGCCAGCAGCCGATCAGGGGGCGCGGGCACTGAAGCTTTCTTT. Encoded protein: CASSRSGGAGTEAFF. The chain joins TRBV7-2 to TRBJ1-1, with 8 bases identical to TRBD1. In germline, CDR1 is SGHTA, CDR2 FQGNSA. V shed 5 bases, J shed 4 bases, and the junction held 9 bases outside the gene matches. This CDR3 has 15 amino acids.

The chain recombines TRBV6-5 with TRBJ2-3, with D perhaps matching TRBD2 (5 bases). V was clipped by 4 bases and J by 0 bases, with 11 bases between them. The germline gives CDR1 MNHEY, CDR2 SVGAGI. The CDR3 consists of 15 residues. CDR3 residues: CASSLTTGSTDTQYF. CDR3 coding DNA: TGTGCCAGCAGTTTGACTACCGGGAGCACAGATACGCAGTATTTT.

V and J are TRBV11-2 and TRBJ2-7; perhaps TRBD2 as D (5 bases). This CDR3 has 16 residues. From germline, CDR1 is SGHAT and CDR2 FQNNGV. V lost 5 bases, J lost 4 bases, and 21 bases lay in between. The CDR3 sequence is CASSEPGGSGIYEQYF. CDR3 DNA sequence: TGTGCCAGCAGCGAGCCGGGCGGGTCGGGTATATACGAGCAGTACTTC.

Comments on this clone: One junction end does not reproduce the germline sequence, and a read error may be involved. V and J are TRBV19 and TRBJ2-7, with 9 bases lining up with TRBD1. The CDR3 is 16 amino acids. Germline V gene data show CDR1 as LNHDA and CDR2 as SQIVND (reference sequence). The CDR3 sequence is CATVDPAGTGFMKLHF. CDR3 in DNA: TGTGCCACCGTTGACCCCGCCGGGACAGGGTTTATGAAATTGCACTTC.

The chain has TRBV5-1 and TRBJ2-2, with D possibly TRBD2 on 5 matching bases. Looked up from germline, CDR1 is SGHRS and CDR2 is YFSETQ. V was clipped by 1 base and J by 5 bases, with 9 bases between them. This CDR3 contains 14 residues. CDR3: CASSLSPGTGELFF. The CDR3 DNA is TGCGCCAGCAGCTTGAGTCCGGGAACCGGGGAGCTGTTTTTT.

The chain employs TRBV30 and TRBJ1-2; 8 nucleotides align to TRBD1. J was trimmed by 8 bases and V by 0 bases; bases with no gene match: 11. The length of the CDR3 is 15 residues. Per the germline V gene, CDR1 is GTSNPN and CDR2 is SVGIG (reference sequence). This CDR3 is CAWSVLGPGGVGYTF. The CDR3 DNA follows: TGTGCCTGGAGTGTACTTGGGCCAGGGGGCGTGGGCTACACCTTC.

The chain carries TRBV18 and TRBJ1-2, with TRBD1 matching over 9 bases. The CDR3 runs 17 residues. With 3 bases clipped from V and 9 bases from J, the junction kept 17 bases outside the gene matches. Germline values: CDR1 KGHSH, CDR2 LQKENI. For the CDR3, the DNA is TGTGCCAGCTCACCGGGGACAGGGTCGTCTCCAGGATGGAGCTACACCTTC. Encoded protein: CASSPGTGSSPGWSYTF.

This clone appeared once. The chain carries TRBV19 and TRBJ1-5; the match to TRBD1 covers 9 bases. Germline loops: CDR1 LNHDA, CDR2 SQIVND (reference sequence). CDR3 length equals 15 residues. Losses at the gene ends were 4 bases for V and 9 bases for J; bases not matched to a gene: 10. This chain's CDR3 is CASSKSRDRARPQHF. CDR3 nucleotide sequence: TGTGCCAGTAGTAAGAGCCGGGACAGGGCACGGCCCCAGCATTTT.

The chain uses TRBV27 and TRBJ2-7; perhaps TRBD2 as D (6 bases). Germline V gene lookup returns CDR1 MNHEY and CDR2 SMNVEV (reference sequence). Trimming stripped 5 bases from V and 6 bases from J, with 17 bases between. There are 14 residues in the CDR3. CDR3 residues: CASSPSTGGSEQYF. CDR3 coding DNA: TGTGCCAGCAGTCCATCCACCGGGGGAAGCGAGCAGTACTTC.

As concerns this clone: One junction end does not reproduce the germline sequence, and a read error may be involved. The J gene is TRBJ2-3, the V gene TRBV2; 11 nucleotides align to TRBD2. The CDR3 runs 15 residues. CDR1 is SNHLY and CDR2 is FYNNEI in the germline V gene. The CDR3 DNA reads as TGTGCCAGCAATGAACTAGCGGGGGGCACAGATACGCAGTATTTT. This gives the protein CASNELAGGTDTQYF.

The J gene is TRBJ2-2, the V gene TRBV7-2; a weak D match, TRBD2 (5 bases). V was trimmed by 5 bases and J by 0 bases, leaving 19 bases between them. Looked up from germline, CDR1 is SGHTA and CDR2 is FQGNSA. This CDR3 contains 18 residues. This CDR3 reads CASSRPTGGYANTGELFF. The CDR3 DNA reads TGTGCCAGCAGCCGACCCACTGGCGGGTACGCGAACACCGGGGAGCTGTTTTTT.

The V gene is TRBV13, the J gene TRBJ1-3; 11 positions match TRBD1. This CDR3 is 16 amino acids long. Germline V CDR1 and CDR2: PRHDT, FYEKMQ (reference sequence). With V trimmed by 4 bases and J by 0 bases, 2 bases remained unmatched. The CDR3 region has the DNA TGTGCCAGCAGCTACGGGACAGGGGGCTCTGGAAACACCATATATTTT. Protein product: CASSYGTGGSGNTIYF. The variable domain in full, completed from reference TRBV13 and TRBJ1-3, reads AAGVIQSPRHLIKEKRETATLKCYPIPRHDTVYWYQQGPGQDPQFLISFYEKMQSDKGSIPDRFSAQQFSDYHSELNMSSLELGDSALYFCASSYGTGGSGNTIYFGEGSWLTVV.